The next 32 T cell receptor beta chains were all read from a single sample in a study of blood T cells in healthy people across ages. A second PCR of roughly 7 to 11 cycles used a sample-barcoded 5' primer and a J-beta primer mix. TCRdb processed the 5' RACE reads anew with MiXCR; each CDR3 protein has one entry. Of around 900,000 distinct CDR3 sequences listed, around 28% are singletons. Sequenced input: blood. The receptor set was obtained from a woman older than 75 in good health.

Notes on this clonotype: This could be a read error, since a much larger clone is one nucleotide away. This chain uses TRBV12-5 with TRBJ2-1; 8 bases are shared with TRBD1. This CDR3 spans 14 amino acids. CDR1 and CDR2 from the germline V gene are LGHNT and FRNRAP. The V gene end was trimmed by 6 bases and the J gene end by 6 bases; junction bases not matched to a gene: 7. The CDR3 region is CASGPGQACNEQFF. In nucleotides, the CDR3 is TGTGCTAGTGGGCCGGGACAGGCGTGCAATGAGCAGTTCTTC.

A word on this clonotype: Since a much larger clone is just one base distant, this may be a read error. The V gene is TRBV3-1, the J gene TRBJ2-5; D call uncertain. The end of the DNA is better explained by TRBJ2-7, so the J call may be wrong. The CDR3 has 14 residues. Germline V CDR1 and CDR2: LGHDT, YNNKEL (reference sequence). The CDR3 sequence is CASSVTGRKCEQYF. CDR3 bases: TGTGCCAGCAGCGTTACCGGACGGAAATGCGAGCAGTACTTC.

The chain has TRBV7-9 and TRBJ2-3; no definite D call. The CDR3 contains 16 residues. CDR1 is SEHNR and CDR2 is FQNEAQ in the germline V gene (reference sequence). V shed 7 bases and J shed 4 bases, with 21 bases lying between them. This CDR3 is CASNPTSQDGSDTQYF. The CDR3 bases are TGTGCCAGCAACCCTACGTCGCAGGACGGGTCAGATACGCAGTATTTT.

This clonotype has only a few counts. The V call is TRBV5-1, the J call TRBJ2-5; no definite D call. V dropped 4 bases and J dropped 11 bases, with 12 bases sitting between them. This CDR3 is built from 11 residues. Germline loops: CDR1 SGHRS, CDR2 YFSETQ. The CDR3: CASSQENEQYF. In nucleotides, the CDR3 is TGCGCCAGCAGCCAGGAGAATGAGCAGTACTTC.

This clonotype was found many times. The V and J genes are TRBV10-3 and TRBJ1-2; 8 nucleotides line up with TRBD1. Trimming at V came to 6 bases and at J to 6 bases, leaving 6 bases not matched to a gene. CDR3 length: 13 residues. The germline gives CDR1 ENHRY, CDR2 SYGVKD. CDR3 bases: TGTGCCATCAGCGGACAGGGATCGAATGGCTACACCTTC. Its translation: CAISGQGSNGYTF.

As for this clonotype: A read error may be the cause here, since a much bigger clone is one base away. This CDR3 is CATSRDRLQGESYEQYF. For the CDR3, the DNA is TGTGCCACCAGCAGAGATCGACTACAGGGGGAGAGCTACGAGCAGTACTTC. The rearrangement links TRBV15 to TRBJ2-7, with TRBD1 matching over 8 bases. The germline V gene encodes CDR1 LNHNV and CDR2 YYDKDF (reference sequence). This CDR3 is 17 amino acids long. With 0 bases clipped from V and 3 bases from J, the junction kept 10 bases outside the gene matches.

This clonotype was seen repeatedly, ten times or more. V usage is TRBV5-6 and J usage is TRBJ1-6; perhaps TRBD1 as D (6 bases). V dropped 0 bases and J dropped 10 bases, with 14 bases sitting between them. The length of the CDR3 is 15 residues. Germline lookup yields CDR1 SGHDT and CDR2 YYEEEE. The chain's CDR3 is CASSLGGGQRSPLHF. The CDR3 region has the DNA TGTGCCAGCAGCTTGGGCGGGGGGCAGCGGTCACCCCTCCACTTT.

This clonotype was seen ten or more times. The chain joins TRBV18 to TRBJ1-5; D ambiguous. There are 13 residues in the CDR3. Trimming removed 4 bases from V and 7 bases from J, with 11 bases in between. Looked up from germline, CDR1 is KGHSH and CDR2 is LQKENI. The CDR3 reads CASSRSGSQPQHF. The CDR3 nucleotides read TGTGCCAGCTCACGGTCGGGGAGCCAGCCCCAGCATTTT.

This clonotype was seen at least ten times. CDR3 sequence: CASSYTGGTETQYF. The CDR3 DNA reads as TGTGCCAGCAGTTACACAGGGGGCACGGAGACCCAGTACTTC. This chain links TRBV6-2 or TRBV6-3 with TRBJ2-5; 9 nucleotides align to TRBD1. Germline values: CDR1 MNHEY, CDR2 SVGEGT. Trimming took 2 bases from V and 5 from J; bases not matched to a gene: 3. This CDR3 is 14 amino acids long.

The chain is built from TRBV7-2 and TRBJ1-5; the match to TRBD1 covers 7 bases. This CDR3 region has 12 residues. Losses at the gene ends were 6 bases for V and 14 bases for J; bases not matched to a gene: 10. The germline V gene has CDR1 SGHTA and CDR2 FQGNSA. The CDR3 DNA sequence: TGTGCCAGCAGTAGGGACAGCGGGATCGAGCATTTT. This encodes CASSRDSGIEHF.

The genes are TRBV20-1 and TRBJ1-2, with D possibly being TRBD1 (6 bases). The germline V gene encodes CDR1 DFQATT and CDR2 SNEGSKA (reference sequence). V was shortened by 3 bases and J by 0 bases, with 8 bases between the two germline ends. The CDR3 has 13 amino acids. CDR3 DNA sequence: TGCAGTGCTAGGGACAGTACTAACTATGGCTACACCTTC. Its protein is CSARDSTNYGYTF.

This clonotype was found a few times. The rearrangement links TRBV10-3 to TRBJ1-5; 8 bases line up with TRBD1. Germline loops: CDR1 ENHRY, CDR2 SYGVKD. The trim removed 4 bases at V and 1 base at J, leaving 0 bases unmatched. The CDR3 spans 14 residues. This CDR3 is CAISGTGSNQPQHF. CDR3 in DNA: TGTGCCATCAGTGGGACAGGGAGCAATCAGCCCCAGCATTTT.

This clonotype has ten or more counts. This chain connects TRBV20-1 to TRBJ2-3; no definite D call. Germline-derived CDR1 and CDR2 are DFQATT and SNEGSKA (reference sequence). V was clipped by 6 bases and J by 4 bases, with 8 bases between them. This CDR3 region has 11 residues. The CDR3 loop reads CSASQADTQYF. DNA of the CDR3: TGCAGTGCGTCTCAGGCAGATACGCAGTATTTT.

This clonotype was picked up many times. J is TRBJ1-2 and V is TRBV27; perhaps TRBD1 as D (5 bases). The CDR3 has 14 residues. CDR1 MNHEY and CDR2 SMNVEV come from the germline V gene (reference sequence). V lost 3 bases and J 0 bases, leaving 8 bases between the germline ends. The CDR3 DNA sequence: TGTGCCAGCAGTTTTGCAGGGCCTAACTATGGCTACACCTTC. This translates into CASSFAGPNYGYTF.

The rearrangement uses TRBV6-6 and TRBJ2-4; 16 nucleotides match TRBD2. This CDR3 comprises 15 residues. V lost 6 bases and J lost 15; bases outside the gene matches: 11. CDR1 is MNHNY and CDR2 is SVGAGI in the germline V gene (reference sequence). For the CDR3, the DNA is TGTGCCAGCAGCGGGACTAGCGGGGGGGCGAAAGTGCCGTACTTC. This gives the protein CASSGTSGGAKVPYF.

This clonotype came up many times. CDR3 in amino acids: CASSYSKARGSSYEQYF. The CDR3 region has the DNA TGTGCCAGCAGTTACTCCAAGGCACGCGGGAGCTCCTACGAGCAGTACTTC. The chain is built from TRBV6-2 or TRBV6-3 and TRBJ2-7; 7 bases match TRBD2. CDR3 size: 17 residues. J gave up 0 bases and V 0 bases, and 8 bases lay outside the gene matches. Germline V gene data show CDR1 as MNHEY and CDR2 as SVGEGT.

This clonotype has at least ten counts. The CDR3 nucleotides read TGTGCCAGCAGTGAAAATCTAGCGGGGGGGCAAGAGACCCAGTACTTC. Its protein is CASSENLAGGQETQYF. The chain joins TRBV6-1 to TRBJ2-5, with TRBD2 identical over 12 bases. Germline CDR1 reads MNHNS; CDR2 reads SASEGT. The V segment lost 2 bases and the J segment 2 bases; nucleotides outside the gene matches: 3. The CDR3 totals 16 residues.

In its sample, this clonotype was seen a few times. The chain is built from TRBV3-1 and TRBJ1-5, with TRBD1 matching 9 bases. The length of the CDR3 is 14 residues. Losses at the gene ends were 4 bases for V and 5 bases for J; bases not matched to a gene: 3. CDR1 is LGHDT, CDR2 YNNKEL, per germline (reference sequence). This CDR3 reads CASSPTGGDQPQHF. CDR3 bases: TGTGCCAGCAGCCCCACAGGGGGCGATCAGCCCCAGCATTTT.

This clonotype was seen repeatedly, ten times or more. V gene TRBV9 combines with J gene TRBJ2-5, with TRBD2 matching over 8 bases. The CDR3 is 17 residues long. Germline values: CDR1 SGDLS, CDR2 YYNGEE. Germline trimming cut 0 bases from V and 5 bases from J; bases unmatched to any gene: 12. The CDR3 here is CASSVDGGGRPRETQYF. Written as DNA, the CDR3 is TGTGCCAGCAGCGTAGACGGGGGGGGCAGACCGAGGGAGACCCAGTACTTC.

V is TRBV7-9 and J is TRBJ1-5; TRBD1 matches at 7 bases. J lost 0 bases, V lost 5 bases, and 4 bases had no gene match. The CDR3 totals 15 residues. Looked up from germline, CDR1 is SEHNR and CDR2 is FQNEAQ (reference sequence). Here the CDR3 DNA reads TGTGCCAGCAGCGCAGGGGGTAGTAGCAATCAGCCCCAGCATTTT. This codes for CASSAGGSSNQPQHF.

This clonotype has at least ten counts. The chain joins TRBV5-1 to TRBJ1-2; D may be TRBD1 (5 bases). The germline V gene encodes CDR1 SGHRS and CDR2 YFSETQ. The CDR3 consists of 14 residues. With 4 bases removed from V and 6 bases from J, the gap between germline ends came to 16 bases. CDR3 bases: TGCGCCAGCAGCCCGGGGGGACGAGGCCATGGCTACACCTTC. Translated, it gives CASSPGGRGHGYTF. Supplemented by reference TRBV5-1 and TRBJ1-2, the full variable domain reads KAGVTQTPRYLIKTRGQQVTLSCSPISGHRSVSWYQQTPGQGLQFLFEYFSETQRNKGNFPGRFSGRQFSNSRSEMNVSTLELGDSALYLCASSPGGRGHGYTFGSGTRLTVV.

This clonotype has a count of ten or more. The chain carries TRBV7-2 and TRBJ2-1; TRBD2 matches at 13 bases. This CDR3 has 16 residues. The J segment lost 6 bases and the V segment lost 0 bases, leaving 2 bases of the junction unmatched. Germline V gene data show CDR1 as SGHTA and CDR2 as FQGNSA. CDR3 amino acids: CASSLATSGGSNEQFF. The CDR3, as DNA: TGTGCCAGCAGCTTAGCGACTAGCGGGGGGTCCAATGAGCAGTTCTTC. The full variable domain, in which reference TRBV7-2 and TRBJ2-1 provide the parts outside the CDR3, is GAGVSQSPSNKVTEKGKDVELRCDPISGHTALYWYRQSLGQGLEFLIYFQGNSAPDKSGLPSDRFSAERTGGSVSTLTIQRTQQEDSAVYLCASSLATSGGSNEQFFGPGTRLTVL.

This clonotype was counted many times. The chain couples TRBV11-2 to TRBJ2-3, with no clear D. Between the trimmed V and J ends, which lost 4 bases and 3 bases, there was a span of 20 bases. The V gene's germline CDR1 is SGHAT and CDR2 FQNNGV. This CDR3 comprises 17 residues. This CDR3 is CASSSTLSSSLTDTQYF. The DNA for the CDR3 is TGTGCCAGCAGCTCTACCCTTAGCAGCAGCCTGACAGATACGCAGTATTTT.

The table lists this clonotype with many counts. V usage is TRBV25-1 and J usage is TRBJ2-7; 9 bases fit TRBD1. With 6 bases clipped from V and 1 base from J, the junction kept 10 bases outside the gene matches. CDR1 is MGHDK, CDR2 SYGVNS, per germline. This CDR3 region has 16 residues. CDR3 sequence: CASRRATGTGSYEQYF. The CDR3, as DNA: TGTGCCAGCAGGAGGGCTACCGGGACAGGGTCCTACGAGCAGTACTTC.

Only a few counts were recorded for this clonotype. This chain links TRBV12-3 or TRBV12-4 with TRBJ1-4; weak D call: TRBD1 (6 bases). The CDR3 runs 15 residues. The germline V and J ends were trimmed by 2 bases and 5 bases, with 12 bases remaining between them. CDR3 coding DNA: TGTGCCAGCAGTTTAACAGGGCCGGGGAATGAAAAACTGTTTTTT. Protein product: CASSLTGPGNEKLFF.

About this clonotype: Given a much more abundant clone one base away, this may be a read error. The V gene is TRBV20-1, the J gene TRBJ1-6, with D possibly being TRBD1 (5 bases). The germline V gene encodes CDR1 DFQATT and CDR2 SNEGSKA (reference sequence). V lost 5 bases and J 5 bases, leaving 13 bases between the germline ends. The CDR3 runs to 14 residues. CDR3 sequence (DNA): TGCAGTGCTGAGACAGAGGATAATAATTCACCCCTCCACTTT. The encoded protein is CSAETEDNNSPLHF.

In this sample, this clonotype turned up many times. V is TRBV7-9 and J is TRBJ1-2; D unresolved. The germline V gene encodes CDR1 SEHNR and CDR2 FQNEAQ (reference sequence). The CDR3 loop spans 13 amino acids. Trimming took off 4 bases at V and 2 bases at J, with 8 bases between the two ends. Here the CDR3 DNA reads TGTGCCAGCAGCTCAGACAACAACTATGGCTACACCTTC. Translating it yields CASSSDNNYGYTF.

This chain connects TRBV12-3 or TRBV12-4 to TRBJ2-5; D might be TRBD2 (5 bases). CDR3 size: 13 residues. V was clipped by 3 bases and J by 11 bases, with 16 bases between them. CDR3 sequence: CASSLRVYDEQYF. CDR3 nucleotides: TGTGCCAGCAGTTTGCGGGTGTACGATGAGCAGTACTTC.

This clonotype was found many times. The rearrangement uses TRBV12-3 or TRBV12-4 and TRBJ1-4, with D perhaps matching TRBD1 (5 bases). The ends were cut back, 6 bases at V and 4 bases at J, with 6 bases in the middle. This CDR3 has 12 residues. CDR3 amino acids: CASSDSNEKLFF. DNA of the CDR3: TGTGCCAGCAGCGACAGTAATGAAAAACTGTTTTTT.

The table lists this clonotype with many counts. The chain employs TRBV18 and TRBJ1-2; maybe TRBD1 (5 bases). CDR1 and CDR2 (germline): KGHSH, LQKENI. The CDR3 contains 13 residues. With 6 bases removed from V and 4 bases from J, the gap between germline ends came to 12 bases. This CDR3 reads CASSTGPSYGYTF. CDR3 coding DNA: TGTGCCAGCTCCACAGGCCCCTCCTATGGCTACACCTTC.

The chain joins TRBV12-3 or TRBV12-4 to TRBJ2-3; 10 bases are a match to TRBD2. V lost 5 bases, J lost 4 bases, and 9 bases stayed unmatched. The CDR3 loop spans 16 amino acids. The CDR3 DNA follows: TGTGCCAGCAGTCTCAGGACTAGCGGAAGCGCAGATACGCAGTATTTT. It encodes CASSLRTSGSADTQYF.

The chain links TRBV20-1 to TRBJ2-7, with D possibly TRBD1 on 6 matching bases. Germline CDR1 is DFQATT and CDR2 is SNEGSKA (reference sequence). The CDR3 runs 11 residues. V lost 2 bases to trimming and J lost 4 bases, with 6 bases between them. In DNA, the CDR3 is TGCAGTGCTAGAACAGGGTACGAGCAGTACTTC. It encodes CSARTGYEQYF.